Listed below are T cell receptor beta chains from one sample, sequenced in a study of shared clonotypes between healthy human individuals. Only in-frame clones appear in the TCRdb table, and some are missing; sequencing was by immunoSEQ multiplex PCR. The sample shows under 650,000 clones, 90% to 96% of them seen only once. Sequences were obtained from naive CD4+ T cells sorted from blood. The receptors were gathered from a woman aged 25 to 39 in good health. The CDR3 runs from the conserved cysteine through the conserved F or W. D genes are given only for firm matches. Expanded clones get a size class; other rows say once, few or many, or leave the size out.

TRBV5-1	-	-	TRBJ2-3	CASSLAQVSTDTQYF	TGCGCCAGCAGCTTGGCCCAGGTCAGCACAGATACGCAGTATTTT
TRBV28	-	-	TRBJ1-4	CASSLSQGDEKLFF	TGTGCCAGCAGTTTATCCCAGGGAGATGAAAAACTGTTTTTT
TRBV2	-	-	TRBJ1-1	CASSEGRFQREAFF	TGTGCCAGCAGTGAAGGACGGTTTCAGAGAGAAGCTTTCTTT
TRBV7-8	few	-	TRBJ1-5	CASSNTGIGNQPQHF	TGTGCCAGCAGCAACACAGGGATTGGCAATCAGCCCCAGCATTTT
TRBV28	-	TRBD2	TRBJ2-5	CASSLGTSGRETQYF	TGTGCCAGCAGTTTAGGGACTAGCGGGAGGGAGACCCAGTACTTC
TRBV7-6	few	TRBD2	TRBJ2-7	CASSQGLAGAGEQYF	TGTGCCAGCAGCCAGGGACTAGCGGGAGCCGGCGAGCAGTACTTC
TRBV20-1	-	-	TRBJ2-3	CSAPDKYTQYF	TGCAGTGCTCCCGATAAGTATACGCAGTATTTT
TRBV28	-	-	TRBJ1-4	CASSLGGTGIAKLFF	TGTGCCAGCAGTTTGGGGGGCACAGGAATCGCAAAACTGTTTTTT
TRBV25-1	-	-	TRBJ2-2	CASSEFRLGSTGELFF	TGTGCCAGCAGTGAATTTCGCCTGGGAAGCACCGGGGAGCTGTTTTTT
TRBV2	-	-	TRBJ1-3	CASSEVAYSGNTIYF	TGTGCCAGCAGTGAAGTAGCTTACTCTGGAAACACCATATATTTT
TRBV6-6	-	TRBD1	TRBJ1-2	CASSPGTGGNTF	TGTGCCAGCAGTCCCGGGACAGGGGGGAACACCTTC
TRBV7-2	-	TRBD2	TRBJ2-5	CASSSHSGLAGPLGTQYF	TGTGCCAGCAGTTCTCACTCGGGACTAGCGGGGCCTCTAGGGACCCAGTACTTC
TRBV5-1	once	-	TRBJ2-5	CASSLWAGETQYF	TGCGCCAGCAGCTTGTGGGCTGGAGAGACCCAGTACTTC
TRBV7-9	-	-	TRBJ1-1	CASSFALPGDTEAFF	TGTGCCAGCAGCTTTGCCCTCCCCGGGGACACTGAAGCTTTCTTT
TRBV6-1	-	-	TRBJ2-7	CASRLWYEQYF	TGTGCCAGCAGGCTTTGGTACGAGCAGTACTTC
TRBV2	-	-	TRBJ1-5	CASRLRANQPQHF	TGTGCCAGCAGATTACGGGCCAATCAGCCCCAGCATTTT
TRBV4-1	-	-	TRBJ1-5	CASSRHRDQPQHF	TGCGCCAGCAGCCGGCACAGGGATCAGCCCCAGCATTTT
TRBV11-2	-	-	TRBJ2-7	CASHLSLQGSEQYF	TGTGCCAGCCATCTCAGCTTACAGGGTTCCGAGCAGTACTTC
TRBV29-1	-	-	TRBJ1-1	CSVETGLTGGTEAFF	TGCAGCGTGGAGACGGGGCTTACCGGAGGCACTGAAGCTTTCTTT
TRBV5-4	-	TRBD1	TRBJ2-1	CASSPGQNSNEQFF	TGTGCCAGCAGCCCGGGACAGAACTCCAATGAGCAGTTCTTC
TRBV6-5	-	-	TRBJ1-2	CASSSRQAPYGYTF	TGTGCCAGCAGTTCGAGGCAGGCCCCCTATGGCTACACCTTC
TRBV5-1	-	-	TRBJ1-2	CASSLVTEDGYTF	TGCGCCAGCAGCTTGGTTACAGAAGATGGCTACACCTTC
TRBV15	-	TRBD1	TRBJ2-7	CATSPRDRDGDYEQYF	TGTGCCACCAGCCCCCGGGACAGGGATGGGGACTACGAGCAGTACTTC
TRBV28	once	TRBD2	TRBJ2-2	CASKASGNTGELFF	TGTGCCAGCAAAGCTAGCGGGAACACCGGGGAGCTGTTTTTT
TRBV6-6	-	-	TRBJ1-2	CASSPNNNYGYTF	TGTGCCAGCAGCCCGAATAATAACTATGGCTACACCTTC